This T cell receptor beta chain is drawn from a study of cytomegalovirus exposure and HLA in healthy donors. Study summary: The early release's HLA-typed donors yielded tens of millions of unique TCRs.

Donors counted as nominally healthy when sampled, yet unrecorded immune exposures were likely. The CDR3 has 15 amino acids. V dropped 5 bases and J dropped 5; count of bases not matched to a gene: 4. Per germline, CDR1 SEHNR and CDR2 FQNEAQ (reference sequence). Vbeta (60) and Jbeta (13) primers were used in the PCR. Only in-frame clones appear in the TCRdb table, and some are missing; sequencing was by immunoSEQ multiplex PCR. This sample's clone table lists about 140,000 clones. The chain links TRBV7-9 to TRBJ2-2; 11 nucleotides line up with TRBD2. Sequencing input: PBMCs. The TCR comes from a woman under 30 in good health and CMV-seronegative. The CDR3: CASSPTSGSTGELFF. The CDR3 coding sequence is TGTGCCAGCAGCCCCACTAGCGGGAGTACCGGGGAGCTGTTTTTT.